The 25 T cell receptor beta chains given below trace back to one sample, sequenced in a study of T cell responses to AZD1222 COVID-19 vaccine. Assay used: immunoSEQ multiplex PCR; TCRdb lists only in-frame clones, some missing. The sample has 130,000 or so clones; 91% are singletons. The source material was peripheral blood, sampled on day 0 of AZD1222 vaccination. The receptors were sampled from an adult in good health.

This clone was seen more than once but under ten times. The CDR3 loop reads CASSEEWGSTGELFF. The CDR3 coding sequence is TGTGCCAGCAGTGAAGAATGGGGAAGCACCGGGGAGCTGTTTTTT. V usage is TRBV6-1 and J usage is TRBJ2-2; D is unclear. CDR3 size: 15 residues. Germline CDR1 reads MNHNS; CDR2 reads SASEGT. V was trimmed by 1 base and J by 4 bases, leaving 10 bases between them.

The CDR3 DNA reads as TGTGCCAGCAGTGAGTTATCGGGGATTACAGATACGCAGTATTTT. This gives the protein CASSELSGITDTQYF. The genes are TRBV2 and TRBJ2-3, with D perhaps matching TRBD2 (5 bases). The CDR3 is 15 amino acids. Germline-derived CDR1 and CDR2 are SNHLY and FYNNEI. V shed 3 bases and J shed 3 bases, with 13 bases lying between them.

The chain uses TRBV29-1 and TRBJ2-7; TRBD2 is a possible D gene (6 bases). This CDR3 comprises 15 residues. V was trimmed by 4 bases and J by 1 base, leaving 17 bases between them. In germline, CDR1 is SQVTM, CDR2 ANQGSEA. The CDR3 DNA is TGCAGCGTTGTTTTCCCTAGCGCCCCTTCCTACGAGCAGTACTTC. It encodes CSVVFPSAPSYEQYF.

Note on this clone: The sample contains more than one DNA sequence encoding this CDR3. V is TRBV27 and J is TRBJ2-7; TRBD2 is a possible D gene (6 bases). The germline V gene encodes CDR1 MNHEY and CDR2 SMNVEV (reference sequence). The germline V and J ends were trimmed by 5 bases and 0 bases, with 8 bases remaining between them. The CDR3 spans 13 residues. CDR3 DNA: TGTGCCAGCAGTCTGACTAGCTCCTACGAGCAGTACTTC. Its translation is CASSLTSSYEQYF.

This chain connects TRBV7-9 to TRBJ2-2; D remains unclear. The CDR3 is made up of 14 amino acids. Trimming pared 4 bases from V and 2 bases from J, leaving 8 bases between. CDR1 and CDR2 from the germline V gene are SEHNR and FQNEAQ (reference sequence). CDR3 nucleotides: TGTGCCAGCAGCTCCGACGCAAACACCGGGGAGCTGTTTTTT. Protein: CASSSDANTGELFF.

The V call is TRBV6-5, the J call TRBJ1-5; maybe TRBD1 (6 bases). CDR1 and CDR2 (germline): MNHEY, SVGAGI. Trimming removed 8 bases from V and 0 bases from J, with 14 bases in between. The CDR3 contains 15 residues. Here the CDR3 reads CASSSTGFSNQPQHF. The CDR3 coding sequence is TGTGCCAGCTCGAGCACAGGGTTTAGCAATCAGCCCCAGCATTTT.

This chain connects TRBV4-2 to TRBJ1-4; possible D gene TRBD1, 6 bases. V shed 0 bases and J shed 4 bases, with 18 bases lying between them. CDR1 and CDR2 (germline): LGHNA, YNFKEQ. This CDR3 has 18 amino acids. CDR3 sequence: CASSQEWSLKGGNEKLFF. CDR3 in DNA: TGTGCCAGCAGCCAAGAGTGGAGCCTCAAGGGGGGTAATGAAAAACTGTTTTTT.

Regarding this clone: The junction does not match germline at one end; this may be a read error. The chain carries TRBV7-7 and TRBJ2-2; no definite D call. Per the germline V gene, CDR1 is SSHAT and CDR2 is FNYEAQ (reference sequence). This CDR3 has 14 residues. The CDR3 sequence: CASSLVGPTGELFF. The CDR3 DNA follows: TGTGCTAGCAGCTTAGTCGGACCAACCGGGGAGCTGTTTTTT.

This clone was seen a single time. The chain couples TRBV5-1 to TRBJ2-1; D possibly corresponds to TRBD1 (5 bases). Between the trimmed V and J ends, which lost 0 bases and 9 bases, there was a span of 13 bases. The CDR3 runs 14 residues. Germline CDR1 SGHRS, CDR2 YFSETQ. The CDR3 DNA reads TGCGCCAGCAGCTTGGTGGCAGGGTCGAGTGAGCAGTTCTTC. This codes for CASSLVAGSSEQFF.

CDR3 residues: CATLGLELNTEAFF. The CDR3, as DNA: TGTGCCACCCTGGGCCTCGAATTGAACACTGAAGCTTTCTTT. This chain uses TRBV2 with TRBJ1-1; D uncertain. The germline V and J ends were trimmed by 10 bases and 0 bases, with 15 bases remaining between them. CDR1 and CDR2 (germline): SNHLY, FYNNEI. CDR3 length: 14 amino acids.

CDR3 protein: CAVGPYTEAFF. CDR3 coding DNA: TGTGCCGTCGGGCCTTACACTGAAGCTTTCTTT. The V and J genes are TRBV27 and TRBJ1-1; D gene uncertain. V was trimmed by 11 bases and J by 3 bases, leaving 10 bases between them. The CDR3 length is 11 residues. CDR1 is MNHEY, CDR2 SMNVEV, per germline (reference sequence).

This chain uses TRBV19 with TRBJ1-6; 8 bases are a match to TRBD1. Germline values: CDR1 LNHDA, CDR2 SQIVND (reference sequence). J lost 13 bases, V lost 5 bases, and 4 bases had no gene match. CDR3 length: 12 residues. CDR3 sequence reads: CASSSDRVPLHF. In DNA form, the CDR3 reads TGTGCCAGTAGTTCGGACAGGGTCCCCCTCCACTTT.

This clone showed up just once. The J gene is TRBJ1-3, the V gene TRBV7-9, with a possible D match to TRBD1 (6 bases). The CDR3 sequence is 15 residues long. CDR1 and CDR2 from the germline V gene are SEHNR and FQNEAQ (reference sequence). V dropped 2 bases and J dropped 4 bases, with 12 bases sitting between them. This CDR3 reads CASSLLGATGNTIYF. The CDR3 nucleotides are TGTGCCAGCAGCTTATTGGGGGCCACCGGAAACACCATATATTTT.

The J gene is TRBJ1-1, the V gene TRBV29-1, with 9 bases fitting TRBD1. The V and J ends lost 6 bases and 10 bases, in that order; junction bases with no gene match: 15. CDR1 SQVTM and CDR2 ANQGSEA come from the germline V gene. This CDR3 spans 14 amino acids. CDR3 residues: CSVPPVGQGIAAFF. The DNA of the CDR3 is TGCAGCGTCCCCCCCGTCGGACAGGGGATAGCAGCTTTCTTT.

This clone was counted a single time. This chain uses TRBV7-2 with TRBJ2-7; perhaps D is TRBD1 or TRBD2 (5 bases each). V dropped 1 base and J dropped 0 bases, with 13 bases sitting between them. Germline V gene lookup returns CDR1 SGHTA and CDR2 FQGNSA. The CDR3 is 16 residues long. The CDR3 loop reads CASSLDSGTSSYEQYF. The CDR3, as DNA: TGTGCCAGCAGCTTAGATTCGGGGACGAGCTCCTACGAGCAGTACTTC.

J is TRBJ1-1 and V is TRBV3-1 (or the pseudogene TRBV3-2), with D perhaps matching TRBD1 (6 bases). Looked up from germline, CDR1 is LGHDT and CDR2 is YNNKEL (reference sequence). Trimming took off 4 bases at V and 1 base at J, with 10 bases between the two ends. The CDR3 runs to 14 residues. CDR3 sequence (DNA): TGTGCCAGCAGCCGGGGACATCGGAACACTGAAGCTTTCTTT. It specifies CASSRGHRNTEAFF.

CDR3 residues: CASGLPSVSGGTEAFF. CDR3 bases: TGTGCTAGTGGTTTGCCTTCAGTCTCGGGGGGGACTGAAGCTTTCTTT. This sequence joins TRBV12-5 and TRBJ1-1; D might be TRBD1 (5 bases). The length of the CDR3 is 16 residues. Per the germline V gene, CDR1 is LGHNT and CDR2 is FRNRAP. V shed 2 bases and J shed 5 bases, with 18 bases lying between them.

This clone has a handful of counts. The chain employs TRBV11-1 and TRBJ1-3; D is undetermined. There are 15 residues in the CDR3. V was clipped by 3 bases and J by 4 bases, with 13 bases between them. The germline gives CDR1 SGHAT, CDR2 FQDESV (reference sequence). The CDR3 DNA reads TGTGCCAGCAGCTTGGATCCCTTCGGGGGAAACACCATATATTTT. It codes for CASSLDPFGGNTIYF.

This clone was seen once. The genes are TRBV30 and TRBJ2-5; D may correspond to TRBD1 or TRBD2 (6 bases each). This CDR3 contains 13 residues. Germline V gene data show CDR1 as GTSNPN and CDR2 as SVGIG (reference sequence). With 5 bases removed from V and 5 bases from J, the gap between germline ends came to 15 bases. The CDR3: CAWSLGGRETQYF. CDR3 DNA: TGTGCCTGGTCTCTGGGGGGCAGGGAGACCCAGTACTTC.

In its sample, this clone was seen a few times. The same CDR3 also results from other DNA sequences found in this sample. The chain links TRBV5-6 to TRBJ1-2; 8 nucleotides align to TRBD1. The CDR3 is made up of 13 amino acids. J lost 6 bases, V lost 4 bases, and 5 bases had no gene match. Germline CDR1 reads SGHDT; CDR2 reads YYEEEE. CDR3 sequence: CASSDTGGNGYTF. The CDR3 DNA reads as TGTGCCAGCAGCGATACAGGGGGGAATGGCTACACCTTC.

The chain recombines TRBV4-1 with TRBJ1-6, with TRBD1 identical over 9 bases. This CDR3 region has 17 residues. Germline V gene lookup returns CDR1 MGHRA and CDR2 YSYEKL. The V segment lost 3 bases and the J segment 9 bases; nucleotides outside the gene matches: 12. As DNA, the CDR3 is TGCGCCAGCAGCCACGGGACAGGGTGGGATCGGGGTTCACCCCTCCACTTT. It codes for CASSHGTGWDRGSPLHF.

The chain uses TRBV30 and TRBJ1-3; D unresolved. The germline V and J ends were trimmed by 5 bases and 2 bases, with 4 bases remaining between them. Germline V lookup: CDR1 GTSNPN, CDR2 SVGIG (reference sequence). The CDR3 loop spans 11 amino acids. The CDR3 sequence: CAWDTGNTIYF. The CDR3 region has the DNA TGTGCCTGGGACACTGGAAACACCATATATTTT.

The chain links TRBV7-9 to TRBJ2-1; 9 nucleotides agree with TRBD1. The CDR3 length is 17 residues. Trimming took 0 bases from V and 6 from J; bases not matched to a gene: 9. The germline CDR1 and CDR2 sequences are SEHNR and FQNEAQ (reference sequence). CDR3 nucleotide sequence: TGTGCCAGCAGCTTAGCAGGGGACAGGGTTAGTCCCAATGAGCAGTTCTTC. Translated, it gives CASSLAGDRVSPNEQFF.

This chain uses TRBV9 with TRBJ2-7, with D tentatively TRBD2 (5 bases). V dropped 0 bases and J dropped 7 bases, with 14 bases sitting between them. The CDR3 consists of 14 residues. The germline gives CDR1 SGDLS, CDR2 YYNGEE. CDR3 amino acids: CASSVGSSPREQYF. CDR3 nucleotides: TGTGCCAGCAGCGTAGGCTCTAGCCCCAGGGAGCAGTACTTC.

This clone has a single count. Here the CDR3 DNA reads TGTGCCCAGACGACAGGGGGAGGGTATGGCTACACCTTC. Its protein product is CAQTTGGGYGYTF. The chain recombines TRBV30 with TRBJ1-2; 9 nucleotides align to TRBD1. Germline V gene sequence: CDR1 GTSNPN, CDR2 SVGIG (reference sequence). The junction had 9 bases not matched to a gene; V was cut back by 8 bases and J by 5 bases. The CDR3 sequence is 13 residues long. Based on the CDR3 plus reference TRBV30 and TRBJ1-2, the full variable domain is SQTIHQWPATLVQPVGSPLSLECTVEGTSNPNLYWYRQAAGRGLQLLFYSVGIGQISSEVPQNLSASRPQDRQFILSSKKLLLSDSGFYLCAQTTGGGYGYTFGSGTRLTVV.